This TCR beta chain came from a study of blood T cell repertoires in COVID-19. Whole-study context: Sites across the United States, Italy and Spain contributed samples from acute and convalescent COVID-19. Sources were T cells, B-cell-depleted T cells, or PBMCs; the material itself was cDNA or gDNA.

The ends were cut back, 2 bases at V and 1 base at J, with 3 bases in the middle. Per the germline V gene, CDR1 is SGHTA and CDR2 is FQGTGA. This CDR3 has 13 amino acids. Original data processing: Nucleated cell number was recorded as an estimate derived from reference gene primer amplification. Measured with immunoSEQ multiplex PCR; TCRdb has only the in-frame clones, and not every one. The DNA was the basis for D and trimming; V, J and clone size are from that table. The sample has around 150,000 clones; over 85% are singletons. Sequences were obtained from peripheral blood. This TCR was recovered from a woman between 50 and 59 years old with acute or convalescent COVID-19. This sequence joins TRBV7-3 and TRBJ1-3; no clear D. The CDR3 bases are TGTGCCAGCAGCTTAGAGTCTGGAAACACCATATATTTT. The encoded protein is CASSLESGNTIYF.